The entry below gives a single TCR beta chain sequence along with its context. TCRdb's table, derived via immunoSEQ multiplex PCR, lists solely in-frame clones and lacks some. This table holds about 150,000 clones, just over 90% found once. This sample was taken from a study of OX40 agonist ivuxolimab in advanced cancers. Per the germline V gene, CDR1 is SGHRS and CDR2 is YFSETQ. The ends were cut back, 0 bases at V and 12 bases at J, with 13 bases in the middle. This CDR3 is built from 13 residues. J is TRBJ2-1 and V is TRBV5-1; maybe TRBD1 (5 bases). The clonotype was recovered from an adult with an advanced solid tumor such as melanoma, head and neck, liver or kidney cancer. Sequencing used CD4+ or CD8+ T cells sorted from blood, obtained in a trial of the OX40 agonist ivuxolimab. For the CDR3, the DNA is TGCGCCAGCAGCTTGGTCCCAGGGAACTGGCAGTTCTTC. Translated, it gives CASSLVPGNWQFF.